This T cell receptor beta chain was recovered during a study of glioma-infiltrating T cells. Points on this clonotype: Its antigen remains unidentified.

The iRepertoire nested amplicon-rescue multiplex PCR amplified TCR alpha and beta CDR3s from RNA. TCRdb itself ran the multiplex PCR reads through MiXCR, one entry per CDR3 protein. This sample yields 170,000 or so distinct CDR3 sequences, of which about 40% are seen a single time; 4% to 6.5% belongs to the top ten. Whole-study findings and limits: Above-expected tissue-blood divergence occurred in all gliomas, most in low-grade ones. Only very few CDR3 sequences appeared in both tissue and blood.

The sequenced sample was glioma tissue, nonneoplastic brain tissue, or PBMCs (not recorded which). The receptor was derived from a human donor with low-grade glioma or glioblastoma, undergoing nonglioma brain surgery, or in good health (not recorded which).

The CDR3 nucleotides are TGTGCCAGCAGCTTAACTGGCCTCCGCTCCTACAATGAGCAGTTCTTC. Translating it yields CASSLTGLRSYNEQFF. The chain joins TRBV7-2 to TRBJ2-1, with no clear D. The V end lost 2 bases, the J end lost 0 bases, and 11 bases lay between the germline ends. CDR1 is SGHTA, CDR2 FQGNSA, per germline. The CDR3 runs 16 residues. The full variable domain, its missing parts supplied by reference TRBV7-2 and TRBJ2-1, is GAGVSQSPSNKVTEKGKDVELRCDPISGHTALYWYRQSLGQGLEFLIYFQGNSAPDKSGLPSDRFSAERTGGSVSTLTIQRTQQEDSAVYLCASSLTGLRSYNEQFFGPGTRLTVL.